The 3 T cell receptor beta chains listed next were all sequenced from one sample in a study of a mutant IDH1 vaccine in newly diagnosed glioma. Their antigens remain unidentified. The assay was immunoSEQ multiplex PCR, and TCRdb's table has in-frame clones only and misses some. Altogether about 44,000 clones are present, approximately 89% being singletons, with the ten largest covering under 5%. Time point: week 23, last vaccination. Every vaccine dose comprised 300 ug of mutant IDH1 20-mer peptide plus topical imiquimod. Sample: PBMCs, taken from a glioma patient whose treatment included an IDH1 peptide vaccine. The receptors derive from a man in his fifties with glioma.

CDR3 DNA: TGTGCCTGGAGTGCTGACAGAAATCAGCCCCAGCATTTT. Translating gives CAWSADRNQPQHF. This sequence joins TRBV30 and TRBJ1-5; D may be TRBD1 (5 bases). Trimming took 1 base from V and 4 from J, leaving 8 bases between them. The CDR3 length is 13 residues. Germline loops: CDR1 GTSNPN, CDR2 SVGIG (reference sequence).

This clone was seen just once. The chain couples TRBV30 to TRBJ1-4; D unresolved. The CDR3 has 15 residues. Trimming pared 3 bases from V and 0 bases from J, leaving 11 bases between. Germline CDR1 GTSNPN, CDR2 SVGIG (reference sequence). The CDR3 here is CAWSRREATNEKLFF. The CDR3 nucleotides are TGTGCCTGGAGCCGCCGGGAGGCAACTAATGAAAAACTGTTTTTT. Variable domain in full (rest from reference TRBV30 and TRBJ1-4): SQTIHQWPATLVQPVGSPLSLECTVEGTSNPNLYWYRQAAGRGLQLLFYSVGIGQISSEVPQNLSASRPQDRQFILSSKKLLLSDSGFYLCAWSRREATNEKLFFGSGTQLSVL.

The gene calls are TRBV4-3 and TRBJ2-7; 13 positions match TRBD2. CDR1 is LGHNA and CDR2 is YSLEER in the germline V gene. The CDR3 extends over 15 amino acids. V was clipped by 2 bases and J by 2 bases; unmatched bases: 0. CDR3 nucleotides: TGCGCCAGCAGCCAAACTAGCGGGGGGGCCTACGAGCAGTACTTC. This gives the protein CASSQTSGGAYEQYF.